What follows are 30 T cell receptor beta chains derived from one specimen sequenced in a study of T cell changes during pregnancy in multiple sclerosis. TCRdb's table, derived via immunoSEQ multiplex PCR, lists solely in-frame clones and lacks some. This sample has under 50,000 clones, with 85% to 95% found just once. The material was CD8+ T cells from peripheral blood mononuclear cells, obtained in the third trimester of pregnancy. These TCRs come from a female donor with multiple sclerosis, enrolled in a pregnancy study.

The V and J genes are TRBV7-9 and TRBJ2-1; 9 bases match TRBD2. The junction had 10 bases not matched to a gene; V was cut back by 5 bases and J by 8 bases. The CDR3 runs 15 residues. In germline, CDR1 is SEHNR, CDR2 FQNEAQ (reference sequence). DNA for the CDR3: TGTGCCAGCAGCCACGGTCGCGGGGGGGATTATGAGCAGTTCTTC. Residues: CASSHGRGGDYEQFF.

V usage is TRBV15 and J usage is TRBJ1-5, with D possibly being TRBD1 (5 bases). Germline CDR1 reads LNHNV; CDR2 reads YYDKDF (reference sequence). This CDR3 is 15 amino acids long. Trimming stripped 4 bases from V and 7 bases from J, with 17 bases between. The CDR3 spells CATSTLGQGGQPQHF. CDR3 nucleotides: TGTGCCACCAGCACCCTGGGTCAGGGTGGCCAGCCCCAGCATTTT.

The rearrangement links TRBV11-2 to TRBJ1-1, with 11 positions matching TRBD1. With V trimmed by 1 base and J by 3 bases, 7 bases remained unmatched. Germline V CDR1 and CDR2: SGHAT, FQNNGV. The CDR3 is 17 residues long. The CDR3 is CASSLAWDRGLDTEAFF. DNA of the CDR3: TGTGCCAGCAGCTTAGCTTGGGACAGGGGGTTGGACACTGAAGCTTTCTTT.

This chain connects TRBV29-1 to TRBJ2-1, with 8 bases matching TRBD2. The V gene's germline CDR1 is SQVTM and CDR2 ANQGSEA. The CDR3 extends over 11 amino acids. The V segment lost 4 bases and the J segment 7 bases; nucleotides outside the gene matches: 0. CDR3 in amino acids: CSVAGGNEQFF. The CDR3 DNA is TGCAGCGTTGCGGGGGGGAATGAGCAGTTCTTC.

This clone was seen only a few times. The genes are TRBV5-6 and TRBJ2-7, with D tentatively TRBD1 (6 bases). Germline CDR1 and CDR2: SGHDT and YYEEEE. With 2 bases removed from V and 3 bases from J, the gap between germline ends came to 12 bases. The CDR3 runs 14 residues. The DNA for the CDR3 is TGTGCCAGCAGCTTTGGTCAGGGGATCTACGAGCAGTACTTC. Its translation: CASSFGQGIYEQYF.

The V gene is TRBV2, the J gene TRBJ2-7; weak D call: TRBD1 (6 bases). CDR1 is SNHLY and CDR2 is FYNNEI in the germline V gene. V shed 4 bases and J shed 7 bases, with 14 bases lying between them. CDR3 length: 13 residues. The CDR3 DNA follows: TGTGCCAGCAGTGCGCCGCCCGACAGGGAGCAGTACTTC. It translates to CASSAPPDREQYF.

This chain joins TRBV21-1 and TRBJ1-5; the table names TRBD1, a call not compared with the DNA. TRBV21-1 is listed as a pseudogene. The CDR3 totals 18 residues. The CDR3 protein is CASSKDLERQGGNQPQHF. CDR3 DNA sequence: TGTGCCAGCAGCAAAGACTTAGAGCGACAGGGAGGAAATCAGCCCCAGCATTTT.

This clone appeared a single time. This rearrangement joins TRBV5-1 to TRBJ2-7; TRBD1 agrees at 8 bases. Germline V gene sequence: CDR1 SGHRS, CDR2 YFSETQ. Losses at the gene ends were 5 bases for V and 2 bases for J; bases not matched to a gene: 9. There are 15 residues in the CDR3. CDR3 bases: TGCGCCAGCAGGTTGACAGGGGCTCCTACCTACGAGCAGTACTTC. It specifies CASRLTGAPTYEQYF.

V gene TRBV5-1 combines with J gene TRBJ2-7; TRBD2 agrees at 7 bases. CDR3 size: 13 residues. V lost 2 bases to trimming and J lost 1 base; unmatched junction nucleotides: 0. The germline V gene encodes CDR1 SGHRS and CDR2 YFSETQ. CDR3 DNA sequence: TGCGCCAGCAGCTTCGGGGGGTCCTACGAGCAGTACTTC. Encoded protein: CASSFGGSYEQYF.

The chain has TRBV29-1 and TRBJ2-7, with 10 bases matching TRBD1. V was pared by 3 bases and J by 7 bases, with 3 bases of the junction left unmatched. CDR3 length: 12 amino acids. Germline lookup yields CDR1 SQVTM and CDR2 ANQGSEA. Here the CDR3 reads CSVDRTGGEQYF. The CDR3 nucleotides are TGCAGCGTTGACCGGACAGGGGGGGAGCAGTACTTC.

V is TRBV5-6 and J is TRBJ1-4; tentatively, D is TRBD1 (5 bases). V dropped 0 bases and J dropped 8 bases, with 11 bases sitting between them. This CDR3 has 14 amino acids. Germline assignment: CDR1 SGHDT and CDR2 YYEEEE. The CDR3 loop is CASSLGRGSEKLFF. The CDR3 DNA reads TGTGCCAGCAGCTTGGGGCGGGGGTCGGAAAAACTGTTTTTT.

The chain recombines TRBV19 with TRBJ2-3; D is uncertain. The ends were cut back, 8 bases at V and 0 bases at J, with 3 bases in the middle. Looked up from germline, CDR1 is LNHDA and CDR2 is SQIVND (reference sequence). The CDR3 is 11 amino acids. The CDR3, as DNA: TGTGCCAGTCGTAGCACAGATACGCAGTATTTT. Translated, it gives CASRSTDTQYF.

This clone was picked up one time. The CDR3 DNA reads TGTGCCAGCAGTTCCCCCGGGAGGCCCCAAGAGACCCAGTACTTC. Its translation: CASSSPGRPQETQYF. The chain links TRBV6-5 to TRBJ2-5, with 7 bases that match TRBD2. With 4 bases clipped from V and 1 base from J, the junction kept 6 bases outside the gene matches. This CDR3 has 15 amino acids. Per the germline V gene, CDR1 is MNHEY and CDR2 is SVGAGI.

The chain links TRBV7-8 to TRBJ1-1, with 7 nucleotides matching TRBD1. This CDR3 is built from 15 residues. V was clipped by 7 bases and J by 6 bases; unmatched bases: 14. Germline V gives CDR1 SGHVS, CDR2 FQNEAQ. In nucleotides, the CDR3 is TGTGCCAGCATCCAAGGGGGCACCCACGGACCTGAAGCTTTCTTT. Translation: CASIQGGTHGPEAFF.

The sample holds a few counts of this clone. V and J are TRBV4-1 and TRBJ1-6, with TRBD1 matching 9 bases. The CDR3 is 15 residues long. Trimming cost V 3 bases and J 9 bases; bases outside gene matches: 6. Per germline, CDR1 MGHRA and CDR2 YSYEKL. CDR3 region: CASSQTQGAVSPLHF. In DNA form, the CDR3 reads TGCGCCAGCAGCCAGACACAGGGGGCGGTTTCACCCCTCCACTTT.

J is TRBJ1-4 and V is TRBV2; 9 bases are shared with TRBD1. Per germline, CDR1 SNHLY and CDR2 FYNNEI. Trimming cost V 3 bases and J 8 bases; bases outside gene matches: 7. The CDR3 consists of 15 residues. The CDR3 reads CASSDPQGAFEKLFF. CDR3 nucleotides: TGTGCCAGCAGTGATCCACAGGGGGCGTTCGAAAAACTGTTTTTT.

V usage is TRBV5-4 and J usage is TRBJ1-1, with D possibly being TRBD1 (5 bases). V lost 4 bases and J lost 2, with 6 bases in between. The germline V gene encodes CDR1 SGHNT and CDR2 YYREEE (reference sequence). The CDR3 runs to 12 residues. The CDR3 loop reads CASSGANTEAFF. DNA for the CDR3: TGTGCCAGCAGCGGGGCTAACACTGAAGCTTTCTTT.

The rearrangement joins TRBV27 to TRBJ2-7; weak D call: TRBD2 (7 bases). Germline CDR1 reads MNHEY; CDR2 reads SMNVEV (reference sequence). Trimming left V 0 bases short and J 5 bases short, with 11 bases between. The CDR3 has 14 residues. The CDR3 nucleotides are TGTGCCAGCAGTTTATCAGGCGGGGGCCACGAGCAGTACTTC. Residues: CASSLSGGGHEQYF.

The chain uses TRBV5-1 and TRBJ2-2; the match to TRBD1 covers 7 bases. The germline V gene has CDR1 SGHRS and CDR2 YFSETQ. There are 16 residues in the CDR3. With 4 bases clipped from V and 1 base from J, the junction kept 7 bases outside the gene matches. The CDR3 sequence is CASSPRGPQNTGELFF. The CDR3 DNA reads as TGCGCCAGCAGCCCTAGGGGGCCCCAGAACACCGGGGAGCTGTTTTTT. Drawing the rest from reference TRBV5-1 and TRBJ2-2, the complete variable domain is KAGVTQTPRYLIKTRGQQVTLSCSPISGHRSVSWYQQTPGQGLQFLFEYFSETQRNKGNFPGRFSGRQFSNSRSEMNVSTLELGDSALYLCASSPRGPQNTGELFFGEGSRLTVL.

This chain links TRBV6-6 with TRBJ1-2; unclear D gene. This CDR3 has 13 amino acids. Germline V gene data show CDR1 as MNHNY and CDR2 as SVGAGI (reference sequence). Deletions cut 6 bases from V and 8 bases from J, with 16 bases between. The CDR3, as DNA: TGTGCCAGCAGCCAAGTGGCCGAAATAGGCTACACCTTC. Translating gives CASSQVAEIGYTF.

The rearrangement links TRBV13 to TRBJ2-3, with TRBD2 matching over 14 bases. Per the germline V gene, CDR1 is PRHDT and CDR2 is FYEKMQ (reference sequence). The CDR3 length is 16 residues. Trimming at V came to 5 bases and at J to 1 base, leaving 2 bases not matched to a gene. This chain's CDR3 is CASSLGLAGGTDTQYF. The DNA of the CDR3 is TGTGCCAGCAGCCTGGGACTAGCGGGGGGCACAGATACGCAGTATTTT.

This rearrangement joins TRBV11-1 to TRBJ2-2, with 8 bases lining up with TRBD2. V dropped 2 bases and J dropped 0; count of bases not matched to a gene: 2. The CDR3 is 16 amino acids. In germline, CDR1 is SGHAT, CDR2 FQDESV (reference sequence). The chain's CDR3 is CASSLRGGTNTGELFF. CDR3 DNA sequence: TGTGCCAGCAGCTTACGCGGGGGGACGAACACCGGGGAGCTGTTTTTT.

The V and J genes are TRBV13 and TRBJ1-4; no clear D gene. CDR1 is PRHDT, CDR2 FYEKMQ, per germline (reference sequence). The CDR3 contains 15 residues. Trimming took off 5 bases at V and 5 bases at J, with 15 bases between the two ends. The CDR3 region is CASSANRDPNEKLFF. The CDR3 bases are TGTGCCAGCAGCGCGAACAGAGACCCAAATGAAAAACTGTTTTTT.

The chain links TRBV21-1 to TRBJ2-6; whether TRBD1, the table's D call, matches the DNA was not checked. TRBV21-1 is a pseudogene locus. The CDR3 runs to 17 residues. CDR3 sequence: CASSKGLIGVGANVLTF. The CDR3 DNA reads TGTGCCAGCAGCAAAGGTCTCATAGGGGTTGGGGCCAACGTCCTGACTTTC.

V usage is TRBV11-2 and J usage is TRBJ1-4; 10 positions match TRBD1. Unmatched junction bases numbered 10, after V lost 5 bases and J lost 7 bases. Germline values: CDR1 SGHAT, CDR2 FQNNGV. The CDR3 length is 16 residues. The CDR3 here is CASSPEDRGRLEKLFF. CDR3 nucleotides: TGTGCCAGCAGCCCGGAAGACAGGGGGCGCCTTGAAAAACTGTTTTTT.

The chain recombines TRBV2 with TRBJ1-2, with D perhaps TRBD1 (5 bases). V lost 3 bases and J lost 0, with 8 bases in between. In germline, CDR1 is SNHLY, CDR2 FYNNEI. CDR3 length: 14 amino acids. This chain's CDR3 is CASSDGGANYGYTF. In DNA form, the CDR3 reads TGTGCCAGCAGTGATGGGGGGGCTAACTATGGCTACACCTTC.

The gene calls are TRBV27 and TRBJ1-3; no definite D call. CDR3 length: 15 amino acids. Trimming left V 0 bases short and J 4 bases short, with 10 bases between. Germline values: CDR1 MNHEY, CDR2 SMNVEV (reference sequence). The CDR3 sequence: CASSLSPTEGNTIYF. DNA of the CDR3: TGTGCCAGCAGTTTATCGCCAACTGAAGGAAACACCATATATTTT.

The chain carries TRBV7-8 and TRBJ2-3; 16 nucleotides agree with TRBD2. The CDR3 runs 19 residues. CDR1 is SGHVS and CDR2 is FQNEAQ in the germline V gene. V lost 3 bases to trimming and J lost 4 bases; unmatched junction nucleotides: 10. The CDR3 coding sequence is TGTGCCAGCAGCTTCTCCGGGACTAGCGGGGGGGCAATTTCAGATACGCAGTATTTT. Its translation is CASSFSGTSGGAISDTQYF.

This clone occurred once. This chain links TRBV9 with TRBJ1-2; possibly TRBD1 for D (5 bases). Looked up from germline, CDR1 is SGDLS and CDR2 is YYNGEE. V was pared by 0 bases and J by 3 bases, with 12 bases between. The length of the CDR3 is 15 residues. The CDR3 here is CASSVAAKTDYGYTF. In nucleotides, the CDR3 is TGTGCCAGCAGCGTAGCTGCTAAGACAGACTATGGCTACACCTTC.

This rearrangement joins TRBV6-5 to TRBJ2-2, with 8 bases aligning to TRBD1. The CDR3 covers 13 residues. J gave up 3 bases and V 10 bases, and 4 bases lay outside the gene matches. Germline CDR1 and CDR2: MNHEY and SVGAGI. As DNA, the CDR3 is TGTGCCACAGGGGGCTTAGACACCGGGGAGCTGTTTTTT. It yields the protein CATGGLDTGELFF.